This T cell receptor beta chain was retrieved from a study of T-cell memory formation after mild COVID-19. Points from the study as a whole: Memory cells collected pre-infection included some clones that later responded, suggesting cross-reactive memory joined. The authors left the SARS-CoV-2 specificity of second-wave clones peaking on day 37 unconfirmed. Contracting CD4+ clones were located mainly in CM and EM, and CD8+ clones in EMRA.

Comments on this clonotype: As yet, its antigen is unknown. This clone may be a read error of a much larger clone one base away.

Libraries for TCRalpha and TCRbeta carried sample barcodes and unique molecular identifiers via 5'RACE. TCRdb itself ran the 5' RACE reads through MiXCR, one entry per CDR3 protein. The sample comprises 340,000 or so distinct CDR3 sequences, approximately 13% of which are singletons, and about a fifth rests with the top ten. Germline CDR1 reads SQVTM; CDR2 reads ANQGSEA. The CDR3 has 11 amino acids. Trimming stripped 3 bases from V and 3 bases from J, with 5 bases between. The V and J genes are TRBV29-1 and TRBJ1-1, with D possibly TRBD1 on 5 matching bases. This receptor was obtained from a man younger than 35 who had mild COVID-19 (a few samples of this study predate the infection). Cell type and time point are not known. Sequencing was done on a sample of PBMCs or a T cell subset sorted from them (not recorded which). The CDR3 DNA sequence: TGCAGCGTTGAGGGGGACACTGAAGCTTTCTTT. Its protein product is CSVEGDTEAFF.